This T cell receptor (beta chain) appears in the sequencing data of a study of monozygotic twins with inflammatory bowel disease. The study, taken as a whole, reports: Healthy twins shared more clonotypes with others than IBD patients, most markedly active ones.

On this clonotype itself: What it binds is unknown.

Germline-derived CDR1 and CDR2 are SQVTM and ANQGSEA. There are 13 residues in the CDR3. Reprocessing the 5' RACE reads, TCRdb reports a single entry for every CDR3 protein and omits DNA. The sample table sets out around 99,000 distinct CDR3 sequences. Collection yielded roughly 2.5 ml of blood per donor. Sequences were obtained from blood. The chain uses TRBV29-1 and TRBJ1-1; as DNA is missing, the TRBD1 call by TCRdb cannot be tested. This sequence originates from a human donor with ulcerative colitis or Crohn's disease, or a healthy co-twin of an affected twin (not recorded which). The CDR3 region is CSALRGGGTEAFF.